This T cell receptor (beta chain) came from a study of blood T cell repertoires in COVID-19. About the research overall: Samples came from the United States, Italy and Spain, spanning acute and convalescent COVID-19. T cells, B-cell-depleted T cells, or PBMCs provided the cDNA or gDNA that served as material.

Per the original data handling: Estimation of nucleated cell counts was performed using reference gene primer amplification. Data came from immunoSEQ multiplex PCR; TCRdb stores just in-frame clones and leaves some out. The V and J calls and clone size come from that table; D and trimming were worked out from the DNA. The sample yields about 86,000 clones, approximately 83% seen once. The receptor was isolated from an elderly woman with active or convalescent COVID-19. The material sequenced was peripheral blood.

The CDR3 DNA is TGTGCCCGAGCGTTCACTGAAGCTTTCTTT. Translated: CARAFTEAFF. This chain connects TRBV11-2 to TRBJ1-1; D gene ambiguous. The CDR3 runs to 10 residues. CDR1 is SGHAT and CDR2 is FQNNGV in the germline V gene. V lost 11 bases, J lost 4 bases, and 8 bases lay in between.